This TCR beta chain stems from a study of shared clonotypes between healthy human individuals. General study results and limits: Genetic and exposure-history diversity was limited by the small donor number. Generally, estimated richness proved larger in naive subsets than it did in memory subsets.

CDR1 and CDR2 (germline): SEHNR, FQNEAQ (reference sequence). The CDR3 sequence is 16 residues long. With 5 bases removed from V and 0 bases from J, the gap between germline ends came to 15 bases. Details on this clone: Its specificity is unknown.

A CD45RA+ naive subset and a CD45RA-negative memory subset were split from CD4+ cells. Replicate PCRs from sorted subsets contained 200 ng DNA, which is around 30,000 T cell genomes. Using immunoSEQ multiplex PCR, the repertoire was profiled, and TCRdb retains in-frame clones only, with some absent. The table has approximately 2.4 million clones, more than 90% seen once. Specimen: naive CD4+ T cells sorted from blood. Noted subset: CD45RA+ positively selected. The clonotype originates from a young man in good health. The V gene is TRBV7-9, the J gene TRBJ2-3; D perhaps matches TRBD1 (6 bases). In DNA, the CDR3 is TGTGCCAGCAGCCGGGGAACAGGGCCTAGCACAGATACGCAGTATTTT. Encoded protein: CASSRGTGPSTDTQYF.